This T cell receptor beta chain was recovered during a study of cytomegalovirus exposure and HLA in healthy donors. Study-level information: An analysis done earlier identified around 100 million unique TCR beta sequences from roughly 190 million T cells.

PCR used 60 Vbeta primers and 13 Jbeta primers. Sequencing was performed with immunoSEQ multiplex PCR; in TCRdb, only in-frame clones are kept and a portion is missing. Here the sample spans 150,000 to 200,000 clones, 65% to 85% being singletons. Comment on this clone: The antigen is undetermined.

Though nominally healthy at sampling, donors likely had unrecorded immune exposures. The study's findings and limits: Upon later analysis, HLA-associated TCR beta chains proved more clonally expanded than other, equally common chains.

Sequencing was done on a sample of PBMCs. This receptor was obtained from a man aged 35-49 years in good health and CMV-seropositive.

The CDR3 loop reads CASSPISGSWTGELFF. The CDR3 DNA reads as TGTGCCAGCAGCCCTATTTCGGGTAGCTGGACCGGGGAGCTGTTTTTT. The V call is TRBV7-2, the J call TRBJ2-2; no definite D call. This CDR3 comprises 16 residues. CDR1 and CDR2 (germline): SGHTA, FQGNSA. V was trimmed by 5 bases and J by 5 bases, leaving 18 bases between them.